The rows below give T cell receptor beta chains drawn from one sample of a study of identical twins. TCRdb reprocessed the 5' RACE reads via MiXCR and lists one record per CDR3 protein. The table has 540,000 or so distinct CDR3 sequences, about a fifth seen once. In addition, the sample was reused for a study of yellow fever vaccine responses in identical twins.

Sample: CD4+ T cells sorted from blood. All receptors come from a woman between 18 and 29 years old in good health. Both conserved end residues are trimmed from each CDR3. Clone size appears in some rows only: once, few, many, or a class for an expanded clone.

TRBV2,few,TRBJ2-3,ASSAHGSNTDTQY
TRBV15,few,TRBJ2-5,ATSRPRTSGGKETQY
TRBV12-3/TRBV12-4,few,TRBJ2-7,ASSPRTGRIYEQY
TRBV12-3/TRBV12-4,.,TRBJ2-7,ASSQGQGQY
TRBV5-1,.,TRBJ2-5,ASSLGLAARQETQY
TRBV19,.,TRBJ1-1,ASSQTNTEAF
TRBV5-1,many,TRBJ2-1,ASSLEAQDSNEQF
TRBV9,.,TRBJ1-1,ASSVVMNTEAF
TRBV7-9,.,TRBJ2-7,ASSSYRDPGNEQY
TRBV10-3,.,TRBJ2-5,AISERAGKETQY
TRBV12-3/TRBV12-4,few,TRBJ1-1,ASSFLPTGRISEAF
TRBV15,few,TRBJ2-1,ATSRGRTSLNNEQF
TRBV12-3/TRBV12-4,few,TRBJ1-2,ASSPRWDGYT
TRBV2,.,TRBJ2-1,ASRASGAGGTRYNEQF